This T cell receptor (beta chain) was obtained from a study of T cells in tumors after PD-1 blockade. Study-level background: During anti-PD-1 treatment, some patients continued daily vismodegib 150 mg. Peripheral blood samples averaged around 40,000 unique clonotypes and 113,528 templates. Broader study findings: Approximately 41% of tumor TCR clonotypes were also found in blood.

Data came from immunoSEQ multiplex PCR; TCRdb stores just in-frame clones and leaves some out. The data contain roughly 50,000 clones, 81% of them seen just once; the ten biggest clones take up less than 5%. Germline CDR1 and CDR2: SGDLS and YYNGEE. This CDR3 has 17 residues. V lost 4 bases and J lost 6; bases outside the gene matches: 13. About this clone: Its cognate antigen is unknown.

The source of this sequence is a human donor with basal cell carcinoma. The sample here was PBMCs, taken before anti-PD-1 treatment. V gene TRBV9 combines with J gene TRBJ2-2; 9 bases map to TRBD2. The CDR3 loop is CASSLSTGRGGPGELFF. CDR3 nucleotides: TGTGCCAGCAGCCTCTCGACGGGGCGGGGGGGCCCCGGGGAGCTGTTTTTT.